This T cell receptor beta chain was identified during a study of T cell responses to AZD1222 COVID-19 vaccine. This clone was counted once. The antigen remains unidentified. The CDR3 is made up of 19 amino acids. From germline, CDR1 is LGHDT and CDR2 YNNKEL (reference sequence). V lost 1 base and J 0 bases, leaving 19 bases between the germline ends. Findings of the study overall: Most donors were white British and more were female, and clonal diversity was possibly underestimated. Of spike-specific TCRs, nearly half reportedly target regions left unmutated in variants. Of the AZD1222 recipients, only five to seven were seropositive at baseline.

The data were produced by immunoSEQ multiplex PCR, yet TCRdb's version contains in-frame clones alone and is incomplete. The sample holds about 140,000 clones, 85% to 90% seen once. The chain recombines TRBV3-1 (or the pseudogene TRBV3-2) with TRBJ2-1, with D uncertain. The material was peripheral blood, obtained on day 0 of AZD1222 vaccination. This sequence originates from an adult in good health. CDR3 in amino acids: CASSQGRGPTGISYNEQFF. DNA for the CDR3: TGTGCCAGCAGCCAAGGTCGTGGGCCAACTGGGATCTCCTACAATGAGCAGTTCTTC.